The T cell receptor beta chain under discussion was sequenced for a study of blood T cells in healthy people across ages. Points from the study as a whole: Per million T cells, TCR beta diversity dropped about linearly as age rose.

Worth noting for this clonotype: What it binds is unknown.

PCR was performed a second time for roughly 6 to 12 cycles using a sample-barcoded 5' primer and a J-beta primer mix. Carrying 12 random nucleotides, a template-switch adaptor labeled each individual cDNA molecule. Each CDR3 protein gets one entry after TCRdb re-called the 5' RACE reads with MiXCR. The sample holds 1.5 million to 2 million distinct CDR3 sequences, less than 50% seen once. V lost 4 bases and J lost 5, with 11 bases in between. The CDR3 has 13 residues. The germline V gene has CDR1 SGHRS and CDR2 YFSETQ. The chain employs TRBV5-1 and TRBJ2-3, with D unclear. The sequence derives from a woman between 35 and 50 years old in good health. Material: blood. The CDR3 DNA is TGCGCCAGCAGCCTAGAACAGAGAGATACGCAGTATTTT. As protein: CASSLEQRDTQYF.